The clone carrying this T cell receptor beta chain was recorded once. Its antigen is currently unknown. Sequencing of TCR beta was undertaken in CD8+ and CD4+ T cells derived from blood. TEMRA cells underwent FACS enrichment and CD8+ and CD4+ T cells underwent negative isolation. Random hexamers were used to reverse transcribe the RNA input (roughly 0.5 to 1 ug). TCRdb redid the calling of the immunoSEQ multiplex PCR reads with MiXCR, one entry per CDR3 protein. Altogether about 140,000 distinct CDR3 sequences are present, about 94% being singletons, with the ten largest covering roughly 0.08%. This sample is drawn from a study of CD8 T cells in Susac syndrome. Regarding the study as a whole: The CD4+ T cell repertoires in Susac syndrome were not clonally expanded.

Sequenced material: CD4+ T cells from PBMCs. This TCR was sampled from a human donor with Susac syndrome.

This chain's CDR3 is CASSATGGLTGELFF. CDR3 nucleotides: TGTGCCAGCAGCGCTACAGGGGGCCTCACCGGGGAGCTGTTTTTT. The V call is TRBV7-9, the J call TRBJ2-2; 9 positions match TRBD1. Per germline, CDR1 SEHNR and CDR2 FQNEAQ (reference sequence). The CDR3 is 15 residues long. V dropped 5 bases and J dropped 4; count of bases not matched to a gene: 5.